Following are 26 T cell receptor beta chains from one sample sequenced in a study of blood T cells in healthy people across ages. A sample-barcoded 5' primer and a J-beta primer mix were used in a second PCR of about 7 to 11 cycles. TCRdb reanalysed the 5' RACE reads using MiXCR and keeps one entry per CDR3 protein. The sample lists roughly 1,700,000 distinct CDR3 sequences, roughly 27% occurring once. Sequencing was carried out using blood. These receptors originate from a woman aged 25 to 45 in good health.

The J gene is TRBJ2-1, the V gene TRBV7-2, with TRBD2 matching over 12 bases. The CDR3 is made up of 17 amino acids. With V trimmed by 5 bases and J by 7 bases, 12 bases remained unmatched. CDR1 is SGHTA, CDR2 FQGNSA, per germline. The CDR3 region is CASSPPSGRAWGNEQFF. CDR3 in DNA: TGTGCCAGCAGCCCACCTAGCGGGAGGGCCTGGGGGAATGAGCAGTTCTTC.

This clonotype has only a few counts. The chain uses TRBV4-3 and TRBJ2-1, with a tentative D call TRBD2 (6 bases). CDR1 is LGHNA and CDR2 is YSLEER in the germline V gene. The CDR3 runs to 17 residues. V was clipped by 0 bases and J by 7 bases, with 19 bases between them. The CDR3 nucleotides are TGCGCCAGCAGCCAAGATCCCCATGCGGGAAAAGGAAATGAGCAGTTCTTC. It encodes CASSQDPHAGKGNEQFF.

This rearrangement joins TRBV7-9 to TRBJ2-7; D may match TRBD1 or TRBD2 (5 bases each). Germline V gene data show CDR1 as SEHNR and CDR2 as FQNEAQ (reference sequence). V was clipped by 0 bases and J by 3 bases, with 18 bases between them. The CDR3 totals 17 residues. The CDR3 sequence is CASSLARGVGTHYEQYF. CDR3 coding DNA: TGTGCCAGCAGCTTAGCGCGAGGGGTCGGGACCCACTACGAGCAGTACTTC.

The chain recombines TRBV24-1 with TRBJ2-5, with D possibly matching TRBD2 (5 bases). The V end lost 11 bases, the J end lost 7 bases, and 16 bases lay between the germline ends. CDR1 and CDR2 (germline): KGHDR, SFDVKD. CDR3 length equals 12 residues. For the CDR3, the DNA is TGTGCCAGCTCATCCTCCGGAGGGACCCAGTACTTC. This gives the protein CASSSSGGTQYF.

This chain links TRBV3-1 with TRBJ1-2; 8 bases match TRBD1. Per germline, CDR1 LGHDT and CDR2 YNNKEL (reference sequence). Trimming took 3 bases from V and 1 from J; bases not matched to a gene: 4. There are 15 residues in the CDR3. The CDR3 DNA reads TGTGCCAGCAGCCATTGGGACAGGCGTAACTATGGCTACACCTTC. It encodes CASSHWDRRNYGYTF. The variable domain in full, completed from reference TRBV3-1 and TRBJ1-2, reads DTAVSQTPKYLVTQMGNDKSIKCEQNLGHDTMYWYKQDSKKFLKIMFSYNNKELIINETVPNRFSPKSPDKAHLNLHINSLELGDSAVYFCASSHWDRRNYGYTFGSGTRLTVV.

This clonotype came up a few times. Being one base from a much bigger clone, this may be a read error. CDR3 coding DNA: TGTACCAGCAGCCCAGAGGTTGGCCAAGAGACCCAGTACTTC. Translated, it gives CTSSPEVGQETQYF. The J gene is TRBJ2-5, the V gene TRBV7-2; no reliable D call. Germline V gene lookup returns CDR1 SGHTA and CDR2 FQGNSA. The length of the CDR3 is 14 residues. V dropped 5 bases and J dropped 1 base, with 11 bases sitting between them.

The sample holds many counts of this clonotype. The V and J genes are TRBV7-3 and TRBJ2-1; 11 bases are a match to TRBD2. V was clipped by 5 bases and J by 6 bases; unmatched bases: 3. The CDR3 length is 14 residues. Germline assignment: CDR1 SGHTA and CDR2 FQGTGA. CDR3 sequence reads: CASSPSGGPNEQFF. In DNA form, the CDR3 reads TGTGCCAGCAGCCCTAGCGGGGGGCCCAATGAGCAGTTCTTC.

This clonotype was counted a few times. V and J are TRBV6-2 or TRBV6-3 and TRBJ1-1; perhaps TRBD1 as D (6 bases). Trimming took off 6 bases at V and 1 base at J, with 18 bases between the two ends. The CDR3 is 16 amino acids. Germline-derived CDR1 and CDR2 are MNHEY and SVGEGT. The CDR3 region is CASRPSAPGQNTEAFF. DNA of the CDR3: TGTGCCAGCAGGCCAAGTGCACCGGGACAGAACACTGAAGCTTTCTTT.

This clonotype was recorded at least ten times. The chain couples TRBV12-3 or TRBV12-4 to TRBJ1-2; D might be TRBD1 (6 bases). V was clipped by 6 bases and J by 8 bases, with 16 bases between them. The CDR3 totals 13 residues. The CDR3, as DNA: TGTGCCAGCAGCCTACAGGGCCTGGGGGGCTACACCTTC. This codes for CASSLQGLGGYTF.

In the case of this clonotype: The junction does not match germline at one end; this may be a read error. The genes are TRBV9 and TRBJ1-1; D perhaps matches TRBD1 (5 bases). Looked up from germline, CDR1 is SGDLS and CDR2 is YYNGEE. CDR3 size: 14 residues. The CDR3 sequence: CVSSSGDLNTEAFF. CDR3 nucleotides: TGCGTCAGCAGCTCCGGGGACCTGAACACTGAAGCTTTCTTT.

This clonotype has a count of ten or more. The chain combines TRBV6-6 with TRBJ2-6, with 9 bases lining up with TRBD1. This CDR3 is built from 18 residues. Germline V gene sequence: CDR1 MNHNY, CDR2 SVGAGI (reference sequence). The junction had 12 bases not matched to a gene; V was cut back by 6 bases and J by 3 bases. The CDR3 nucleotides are TGTGCCAGCAGCCTACTCCCGACAGGGGGGGATGGGGCCAACGTCCTGACTTTC. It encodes CASSLLPTGGDGANVLTF.

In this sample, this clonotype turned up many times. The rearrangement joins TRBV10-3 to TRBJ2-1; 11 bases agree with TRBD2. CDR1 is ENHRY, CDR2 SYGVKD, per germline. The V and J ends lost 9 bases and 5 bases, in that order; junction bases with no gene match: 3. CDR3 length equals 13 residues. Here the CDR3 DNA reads TGTGCCATAGGGACTAGCGGAAACAATGAGCAGTTCTTC. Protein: CAIGTSGNNEQFF.

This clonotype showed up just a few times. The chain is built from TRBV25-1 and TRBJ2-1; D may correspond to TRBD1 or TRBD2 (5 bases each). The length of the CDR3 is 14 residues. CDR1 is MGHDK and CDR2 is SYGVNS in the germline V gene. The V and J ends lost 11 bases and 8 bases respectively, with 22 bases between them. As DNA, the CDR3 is TGTGCCGCCGCAGATTTGGGGCGGGTGCATGAGCAGTTCTTC. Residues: CAAADLGRVHEQFF.

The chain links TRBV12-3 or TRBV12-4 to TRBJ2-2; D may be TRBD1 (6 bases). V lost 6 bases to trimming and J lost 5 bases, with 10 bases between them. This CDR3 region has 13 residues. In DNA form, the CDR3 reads TGTGCCAGCAGCTTTACAGGGACCGGGGAGCTGTTTTTT. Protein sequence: CASSFTGTGELFF.

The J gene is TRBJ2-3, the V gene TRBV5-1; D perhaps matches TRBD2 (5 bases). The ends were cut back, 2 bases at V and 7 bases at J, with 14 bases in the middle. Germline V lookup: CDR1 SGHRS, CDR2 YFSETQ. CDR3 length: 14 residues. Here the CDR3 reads CASSLSRETNTQYF. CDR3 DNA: TGCGCCAGCAGCTTATCGAGGGAGACTAATACGCAGTATTTT.

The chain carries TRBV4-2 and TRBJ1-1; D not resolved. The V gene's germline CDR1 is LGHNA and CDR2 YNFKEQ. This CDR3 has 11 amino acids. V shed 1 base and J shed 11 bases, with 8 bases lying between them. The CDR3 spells CASSQGLGAFF. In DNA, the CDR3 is TGTGCCAGCAGCCAAGGATTGGGGGCTTTCTTT.

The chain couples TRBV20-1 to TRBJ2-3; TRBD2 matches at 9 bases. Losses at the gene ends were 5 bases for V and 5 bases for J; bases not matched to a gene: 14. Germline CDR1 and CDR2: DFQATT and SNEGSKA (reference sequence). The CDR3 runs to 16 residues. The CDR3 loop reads CSAPKPLAGSGDTQYF. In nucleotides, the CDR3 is TGCAGTGCTCCAAAACCTCTAGCGGGATCGGGAGATACGCAGTATTTT.

The DNA for the CDR3 is TGCGCCAGCAGACTAGTCGACAGGGGGAAATCGGCCGGGGAGCTGTTTTTT. Translated: CASRLVDRGKSAGELFF. This chain connects TRBV5-1 to TRBJ2-2; 9 nucleotides match TRBD1. Germline loops: CDR1 SGHRS, CDR2 YFSETQ. The CDR3 sequence is 17 residues long. Trimming removed 5 bases from V and 6 bases from J; junction bases left unmatched: 14.

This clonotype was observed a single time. The CDR3: CSARERTPVTSGTPNEQFF. In DNA, the CDR3 is TGCAGTGCTAGAGAACGTACTCCTGTCACTAGCGGCACCCCTAATGAGCAGTTCTTC. V is TRBV20-1 and J is TRBJ2-1; 8 nucleotides line up with TRBD2. The CDR3 extends over 19 amino acids. V was pared by 0 bases and J by 7 bases, with 20 bases of the junction left unmatched. CDR1 is DFQATT, CDR2 SNEGSKA, per germline (reference sequence).

CDR3 protein: CASSASGLGSYEQYF. Written as DNA, the CDR3 is TGTGCCAGCAGCGCCAGCGGGCTGGGGTCCTACGAGCAGTACTTC. The chain couples TRBV9 to TRBJ2-7; D may be TRBD2 (6 bases). V lost 3 bases, J lost 1 base, and 14 bases lay in between. CDR3 length: 15 amino acids. From germline, CDR1 is SGDLS and CDR2 YYNGEE.

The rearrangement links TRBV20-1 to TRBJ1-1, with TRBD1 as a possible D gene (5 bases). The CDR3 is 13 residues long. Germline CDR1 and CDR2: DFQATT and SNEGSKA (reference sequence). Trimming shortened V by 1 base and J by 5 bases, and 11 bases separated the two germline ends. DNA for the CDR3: TGCAGTGCTAGAGCGCCGCAGGGAACTGAAGCTTTCTTT. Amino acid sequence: CSARAPQGTEAFF.

CDR3 in amino acids: CASAYSDLGEKLFF. For the CDR3, the DNA is TGTGCCAGCGCGTACTCAGATCTGGGCGAAAAACTGTTTTTT. The chain employs TRBV2 and TRBJ1-4, with D unclear. Germline V lookup: CDR1 SNHLY, CDR2 FYNNEI. V lost 8 bases and J 8 bases, leaving 18 bases between the germline ends. CDR3 size: 14 residues.

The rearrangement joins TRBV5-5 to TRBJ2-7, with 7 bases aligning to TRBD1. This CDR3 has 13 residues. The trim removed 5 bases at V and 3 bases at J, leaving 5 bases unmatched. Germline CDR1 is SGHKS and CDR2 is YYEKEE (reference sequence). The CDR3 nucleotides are TGTGCCAGCAGGATGACAGGGAACTACGAGCAGTACTTC. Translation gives CASRMTGNYEQYF. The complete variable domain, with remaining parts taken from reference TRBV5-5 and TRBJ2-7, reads DAGVTQSPTHLIKTRGQQVTLRCSPISGHKSVSWYQQVLGQGPQFIFQYYEKEERGRGNFPDRFSARQFPNYSSELNVNALLLGDSALYLCASRMTGNYEQYFGPGTRLTVT.

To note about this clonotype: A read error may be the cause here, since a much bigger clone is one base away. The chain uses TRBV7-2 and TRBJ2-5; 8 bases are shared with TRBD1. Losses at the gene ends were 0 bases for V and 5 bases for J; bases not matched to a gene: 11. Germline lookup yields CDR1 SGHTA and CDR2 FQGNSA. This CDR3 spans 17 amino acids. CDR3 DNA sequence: TGTGCCAGCAGCTTAGCTGACAGGGGTAGTGTCGGGGAGACCCAGTACTTC. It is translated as CASSLADRGSVGETQYF.

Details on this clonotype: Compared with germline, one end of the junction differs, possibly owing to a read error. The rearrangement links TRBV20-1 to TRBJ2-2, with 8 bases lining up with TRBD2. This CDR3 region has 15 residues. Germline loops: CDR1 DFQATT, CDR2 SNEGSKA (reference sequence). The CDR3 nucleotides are TGCAGTGCCCCTGCGGCGGGGGGCGTCACCGGGGAGCGGTTTTTT. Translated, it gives CSAPAAGGVTGERFF.

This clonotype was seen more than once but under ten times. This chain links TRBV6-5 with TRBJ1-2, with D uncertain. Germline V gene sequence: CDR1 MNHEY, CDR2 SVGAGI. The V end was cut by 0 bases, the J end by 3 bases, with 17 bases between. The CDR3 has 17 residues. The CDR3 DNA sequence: TGTGCCAGCAGTTACTCGAAGCGAAACAGTCAGGACTATGGCTACACCTTC. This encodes CASSYSKRNSQDYGYTF.